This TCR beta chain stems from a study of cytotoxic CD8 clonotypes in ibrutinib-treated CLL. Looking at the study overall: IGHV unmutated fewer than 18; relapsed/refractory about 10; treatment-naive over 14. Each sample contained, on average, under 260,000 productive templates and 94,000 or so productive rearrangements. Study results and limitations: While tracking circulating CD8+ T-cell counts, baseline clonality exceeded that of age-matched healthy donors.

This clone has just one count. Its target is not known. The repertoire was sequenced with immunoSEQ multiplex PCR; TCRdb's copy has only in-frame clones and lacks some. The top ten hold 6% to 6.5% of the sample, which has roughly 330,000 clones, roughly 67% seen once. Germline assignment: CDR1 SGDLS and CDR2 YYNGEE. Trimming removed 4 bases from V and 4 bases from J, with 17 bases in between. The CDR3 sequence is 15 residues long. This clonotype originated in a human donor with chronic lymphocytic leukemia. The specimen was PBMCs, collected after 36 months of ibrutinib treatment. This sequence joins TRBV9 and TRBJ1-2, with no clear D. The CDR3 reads CASSLRATPSYGYTF. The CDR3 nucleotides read TGTGCCAGCAGCTTAAGGGCCACTCCTAGCTATGGCTACACCTTC.